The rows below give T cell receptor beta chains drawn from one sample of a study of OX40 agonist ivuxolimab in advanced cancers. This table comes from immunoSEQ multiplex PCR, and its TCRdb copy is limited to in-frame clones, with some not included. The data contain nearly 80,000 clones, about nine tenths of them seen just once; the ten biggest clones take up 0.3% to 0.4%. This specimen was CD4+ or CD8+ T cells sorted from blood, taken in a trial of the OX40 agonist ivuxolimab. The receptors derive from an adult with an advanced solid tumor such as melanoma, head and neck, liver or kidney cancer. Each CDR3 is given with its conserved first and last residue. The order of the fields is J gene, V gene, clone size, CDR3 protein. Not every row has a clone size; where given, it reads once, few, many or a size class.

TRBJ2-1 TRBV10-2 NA CASRGSGGKYNEQFF
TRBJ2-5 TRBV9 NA CASGTGGQETQYF
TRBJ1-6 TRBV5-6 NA CASSWTGYNSPLHF
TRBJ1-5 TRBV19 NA CASSIYRATGGLRPQHF
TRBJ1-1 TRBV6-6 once CASSRDRGRNTEAFF
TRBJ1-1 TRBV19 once CASSRQGVTEAFF
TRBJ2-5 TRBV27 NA CASSLSGTVETQYF
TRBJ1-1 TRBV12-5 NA CASGPPGGLNTEAFF
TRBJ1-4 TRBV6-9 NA CASSETREPFLPITTNEKLFF
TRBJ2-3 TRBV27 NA CASSFDRVSTDTQYF
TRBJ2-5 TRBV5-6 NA CASSRGWVETQYF
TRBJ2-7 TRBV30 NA CAWSVDPFIKYF
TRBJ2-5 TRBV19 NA CASTPRGDREETQYF
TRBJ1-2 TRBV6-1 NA CASSVARDSNGYTF
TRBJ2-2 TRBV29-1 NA CSVRDRENTGELFF
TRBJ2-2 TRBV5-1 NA CASSGGFTISTGELFF
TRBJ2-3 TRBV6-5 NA CASSFDRGIDTQYF
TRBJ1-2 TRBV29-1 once CSVGTGANYGYTF
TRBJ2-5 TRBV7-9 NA CASSLTPRGETQYF
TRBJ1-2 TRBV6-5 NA CASSSLDRGHGYTF
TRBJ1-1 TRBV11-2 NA CASSQRQGRDTEAFF
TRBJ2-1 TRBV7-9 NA CASALQLMYNEQFF
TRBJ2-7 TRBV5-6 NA CASSLSGGPGEQYF
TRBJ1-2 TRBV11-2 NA CASSRRGRYGYTF
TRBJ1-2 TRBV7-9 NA CASSLYTGDRGYTF
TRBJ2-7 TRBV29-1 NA CSVEGGKDYEQYF
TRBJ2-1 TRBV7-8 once CASSWRDRGQQFF
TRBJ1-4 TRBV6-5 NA CASSYSGANEKLFF
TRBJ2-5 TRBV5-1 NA CASSPGKRGGRETQYF
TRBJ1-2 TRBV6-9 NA CASSRQGYYGYTF
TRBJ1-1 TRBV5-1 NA CASSLSGQLNTEAFF
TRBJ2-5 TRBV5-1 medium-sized CASSLSGARETQYF
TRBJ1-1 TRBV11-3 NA CASSSGPPNTEAFF
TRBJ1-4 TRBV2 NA CASSEGGQKSF
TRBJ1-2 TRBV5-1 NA CASSFHGTGGRANYGYTF
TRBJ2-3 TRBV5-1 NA CASSKERGGGRDTQYF
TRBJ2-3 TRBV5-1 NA CASSITDTQYF
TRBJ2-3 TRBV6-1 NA CASSEMGTLAGDTQYF
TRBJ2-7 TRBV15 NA CATSRDIPQTHEQYF
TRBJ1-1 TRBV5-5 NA CASSLPMTTDSPTEAFF
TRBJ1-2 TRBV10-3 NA CAISESSTGDYGYTF
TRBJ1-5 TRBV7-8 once CASSLDSNSNQPQHF
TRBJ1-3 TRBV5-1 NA CASSFYAGSGNTIYF
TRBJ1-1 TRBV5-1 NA CASSLGESEAFF
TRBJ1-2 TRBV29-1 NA CSVTQGLDYGYTF
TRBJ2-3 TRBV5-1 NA CASSLRGGPSTDTQYF
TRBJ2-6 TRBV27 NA CASSLEGDPAGGANVLTF
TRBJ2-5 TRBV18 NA CASFSGQGIQETQYF
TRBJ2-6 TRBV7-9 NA CASPRRSGANVLTF
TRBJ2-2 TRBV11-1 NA CASSHTGTGEPGELFF
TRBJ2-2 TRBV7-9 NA CASSRLPTGDTGELFF
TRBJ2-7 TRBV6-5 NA CASSYERGFTYEQYF
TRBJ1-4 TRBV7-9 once CASSLGGAGEKLFF
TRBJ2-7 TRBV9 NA CASSARAGQGAYEQYF
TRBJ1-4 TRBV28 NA CASSFEGQGASTNEKLFF
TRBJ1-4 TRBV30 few CAWSERRNEKLFF
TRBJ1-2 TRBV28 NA CASWGQGKILPNYGYTF
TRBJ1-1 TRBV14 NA CASSQDRGLSAFF
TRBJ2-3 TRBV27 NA CASTPGLYTDTQYF
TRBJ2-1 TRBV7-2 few CASSATFNSGGHNEQFF